These 7 T cell receptor beta chains originate from one sample sequenced in a study of Graves' ophthalmopathy and Graves' hyperthyroidism. TCR beta CDR3 regions were amplified from RNA transcripts. The library came from an HTBI-primed first-round RT-PCR and a second-round multiplex PCR. TCRdb re-analysed the multiplex PCR reads in MiXCR, keeping a single row per CDR3 protein. The sample shows roughly 350,000 distinct CDR3 sequences, roughly a sixth of them seen only once. The sample was peripheral blood. The receptors stem from an adult woman with stable Graves' hyperthyroidism.

This clonotype was counted at least ten times. The V and J genes are TRBV18 and TRBJ2-5; D gene ambiguous. The V end lost 8 bases, the J end lost 2 bases, and 18 bases lay between the germline ends. CDR1 is KGHSH, CDR2 LQKENI, per germline. The CDR3 is 15 amino acids. In DNA, the CDR3 is TGTGCCAGCACCATAAATCTCGGGCAACAAGAGACCCAGTACTTC. It codes for CASTINLGQQETQYF.

This clonotype was detected ten times or more. The chain uses TRBV12-3 or TRBV12-4 and TRBJ2-5, with 7 bases that match TRBD1. The CDR3 consists of 15 residues. V shed 8 bases, J shed 1 base, and the junction held 10 bases outside the gene matches. DNA for the CDR3: TGTGCCAGCCAAACAGGGGAGTGGTCCCAAGAGACCCAGTACTTC. Translated, it gives CASQTGEWSQETQYF.

There are many counts of this clonotype. The CDR3 is CASSFRRSDEKLFF. The CDR3 DNA reads as TGTGCCAGCAGCTTTCGGAGAAGTGATGAAAAACTGTTTTTT. The rearrangement joins TRBV7-8 to TRBJ1-4; no clear D. The ends were cut back, 3 bases at V and 6 bases at J, with 11 bases in the middle. The CDR3 is 14 amino acids. CDR1 SGHVS and CDR2 FQNEAQ come from the germline V gene.

This clonotype was counted many times. The genes are TRBV20-1 and TRBJ1-5, with 9 bases lining up with TRBD1. The CDR3 length is 15 residues. Germline V gene lookup returns CDR1 DFQATT and CDR2 SNEGSKA (reference sequence). Germline trimming cut 1 base from V and 3 bases from J; bases unmatched to any gene: 4. CDR3 in DNA: TGCAGTGCTAGAGGTGGGACAGGGAACAATCAGCCCCAGCATTTT. This encodes CSARGGTGNNQPQHF.

This rearrangement joins TRBV20-1 to TRBJ2-5; tentative D call: TRBD1 (6 bases). Trimming removed 4 bases at V and 5 bases at J, with 14 bases between. This CDR3 region has 13 residues. Germline CDR1 is DFQATT and CDR2 is SNEGSKA (reference sequence). Written as DNA, the CDR3 is TGCAGTGCTAACCAGGGGAGTAAGGAGACCCAGTACTTC. Translating it yields CSANQGSKETQYF.

This clonotype occurred a few times. The rearrangement links TRBV20-1 to TRBJ2-7; TRBD2 is a possible D gene (5 bases). Trimming shortened V by 6 bases and J by 7 bases, and 19 bases separated the two germline ends. CDR1 DFQATT and CDR2 SNEGSKA come from the germline V gene (reference sequence). This CDR3 comprises 13 residues. CDR3 region: CSAQDSGVREQYF. The CDR3 DNA sequence: TGCAGTGCCCAGGACTCCGGCGTCAGGGAGCAGTACTTC.

V and J are TRBV11-3 and TRBJ2-3; D is uncertain. The CDR3 is 13 residues long. Germline V gene sequence: CDR1 SGHNT, CDR2 YENEEA. The ends were cut back, 8 bases at V and 1 base at J, with 10 bases in the middle. The CDR3 region has the DNA TGTGCCAGCGGCATCCAGGGCACAGATACGCAGTATTTT. This codes for CASGIQGTDTQYF.